Listed below are T cell receptor beta chains from one sample, sequenced in a study of cytomegalovirus exposure and HLA in healthy donors. Some clones are missing from TCRdb's copy, which holds only in-frame ones; the method was immunoSEQ multiplex PCR. The table has about 78,000 clones, about 96% seen once. Material for sequencing was PBMCs. The receptors stem from a man between 18 and 29 years old in good health and CMV-seropositive. The CDR3 runs from the conserved cysteine through the conserved F or W. The order of the fields is D gene, J gene, clone size, V gene, CDR3 DNA, CDR3 protein. D genes are given only for firm matches. Clone size appears in some rows only: once, few, many, or a class for an expanded clone.

TRBD1 TRBJ1-2 - TRBV6-5 TGTGCCAGCAGTTACACGGACAGGGAATCTAACTATGGCTACACCTTC CASSYTDRESNYGYTF
- TRBJ2-3 - TRBV27 TGTGCCAGCAGTTTATCTGGAGTCCTAAGCACAGATACGCAGTATTTT CASSLSGVLSTDTQYF
- TRBJ2-1 - TRBV20-1 TGCAGTGCTAGTCGCTACAATGAGCAGTTCTTC CSASRYNEQFF
- TRBJ2-7 - TRBV4-1 TGCGCCAGCAGCCAAGTATCTAGCAGCCGCTCCTACGAGCAGTACTTC CASSQVSSSRSYEQYF
- TRBJ2-1 - TRBV5-4 TGTGCCAGCAGCTTGGCTAGCAGTCAGATCTACAATGAGCAGTTCTTC CASSLASSQIYNEQFF
- TRBJ1-1 - TRBV11-3 TGTGCCAGCAGCTTAGATGGTGCAGGGACTGAAGCTTTCTTT CASSLDGAGTEAFF
TRBD1 TRBJ2-7 - TRBV7-2 TGTGCCAGCAGCTTGACCGGGACAGTCTACGAGCAGTACTTC CASSLTGTVYEQYF
TRBD1 TRBJ2-1 - TRBV11-2 TGTGCCAGCAGCTTCCCCGGGACAGGGTACCCTGAGCAGTTCTTC CASSFPGTGYPEQFF
- TRBJ2-1 - TRBV5-1 TGCGCCAGCAGCTTGGAATGGGTCCAGCGGGATGAGCAGTTCTTC CASSLEWVQRDEQFF
- TRBJ2-1 - TRBV7-8 TGTGCCAGCAGCCCACACAGGGACGGTGAGCAGTTCTTC CASSPHRDGEQFF
- TRBJ2-1 - TRBV5-1 TGCGCCAGCAGCCGGAGCGGAGCCACCTACAATGAGCAGTTCTTC CASSRSGATYNEQFF
- TRBJ1-2 - TRBV29-1 TGCAGCGCCGGCTCGGGGCTGGGGGGTGGCTACACCTTC CSAGSGLGGGYTF
TRBD2 TRBJ2-7 - TRBV5-6 TGTGCCAGCAGCCTCGGGACTAGCGGGTACGAGCAGTACTTC CASSLGTSGYEQYF
- TRBJ2-3 - TRBV9 TGTGCCAGCAGCGCTCTAATAGCAGATACGCAGTATTTT CASSALIADTQYF
- TRBJ2-3 - TRBV5-4 TGTGCCAGCAGCGGGGACTCTACGACTTTCGATACGCAGTATTTT CASSGDSTTFDTQYF
- TRBJ2-7 - TRBV28 TGTGCCAGCAGTTCCCCCTCCGGGACAACCTACGAGCAGTACTTC CASSSPSGTTYEQYF
TRBD1 TRBJ1-1 - TRBV7-9 TGTGCCAGCAGCCCAGGGGGCACTGAAGCTTTCTTT CASSPGGTEAFF
TRBD1 TRBJ1-5 - TRBV7-8 TGTGCCAGCAGCTTAGCCCGGGGACAGCTTAGAAGCAATCAGCCCCAGCATTTT CASSLARGQLRSNQPQHF
TRBD1 TRBJ1-4 - TRBV30 TGTGCCTGTAGACCGGGACAGGGAAATGAAAAACTGTTTTTT CACRPGQGNEKLFF
TRBD1 TRBJ1-5 once TRBV19 TGTGCCAGTAGCCCGCAGGGGGCAAGCAATCAGCCCCAGCATTTT CASSPQGASNQPQHF
- TRBJ2-1 - TRBV10-2 TGCGCCAGCAGTGACTCTTTCTCTTCTAGGGGCTGGGAGCAGTTCTTC CASSDSFSSRGWEQFF
- TRBJ1-1 - TRBV6-5 TGTGCCAGCAGTTACTCCCGTGTGAACACTGAAGCTTTCTTT CASSYSRVNTEAFF
TRBD1 TRBJ1-5 once TRBV19 TGTGCCAGTAGTATCCAGGGGGGTCAGCCCCAGCATTTT CASSIQGGQPQHF
- TRBJ2-4 - TRBV19 TGTGCCAGTAGTAGGCTCACCCGGGAAAACATTCAGTACTTC CASSRLTRENIQYF
TRBD2 TRBJ2-1 - TRBV18 TGTGCCAGCTCACCCCTTATTCCAGGGAGGGTATACAATGAGCAGTTCTTC CASSPLIPGRVYNEQFF
- TRBJ2-7 - TRBV28 TGTGCCAGCAGTTCACAAGAGGGACTTCTTCGGTACGAGCAGTACTTC CASSSQEGLLRYEQYF
TRBD1 TRBJ2-5 - TRBV7-3 TGTGCCAGCAGCTTAAGCCGGACAGGGGGTGCGGAGACCCAGTACTTC CASSLSRTGGAETQYF
TRBD1 TRBJ1-2 - TRBV10-3 TGTGCCATCACCCTGACAGGGAATGGCTACACCTTC CAITLTGNGYTF
TRBD1 TRBJ2-3 - TRBV10-1 TGCGCCAGCAGCCAGGGCAGGGGGCTCACAGATACGCAGTATTTT CASSQGRGLTDTQYF
TRBD1 TRBJ2-5 - TRBV11-2 TGTGCCAGCAGCTTGAATAGGGACAGGGTAGGGACCCAGTACTTC CASSLNRDRVGTQYF
- TRBJ1-5 - TRBV18 TGTGCCAGCTCCGAAACGGGGAATCAGCCCCAGCATTTT CASSETGNQPQHF
TRBD2 TRBJ2-1 - TRBV6-5 TGTGCCAGTGTGAAAATGACTAGCTCGGGGAATGAGCAGTTCTTC CASVKMTSSGNEQFF
- TRBJ1-5 - TRBV2 TGTGCCAGCAGTGAAGAGTTGCCCCGGCAGCCCCAGCATTTT CASSEELPRQPQHF
TRBD2 TRBJ2-7 - TRBV14 TGTGCCAGCAGCCAGCTAGCGGGAGACGAGCAGTACTTC CASSQLAGDEQYF
TRBD1 TRBJ2-1 - TRBV5-1 TGCGCCAGCAGCGGCTTAGGGACAGGGAACAATGAGCAGTTCTTC CASSGLGTGNNEQFF
- TRBJ1-1 - TRBV28 TGTGCCAGCAGTTTGGGGGGGCTGGGGGCTTTCTTT CASSLGGLGAFF
- TRBJ2-7 - TRBV10-3 TGTGCCATCAGTGAAGTTAGCGGCTACGAGCAGTACTTC CAISEVSGYEQYF
- TRBJ2-3 - TRBV4-1 TGCGCCAGCAGCGTAATGGGCAGCACAGATACGCAGTATTTT CASSVMGSTDTQYF
- TRBJ2-1 - TRBV7-9 TGTGCCAGCAGCCCACCGAAGGGGTCGGTATACAATGAGCAGTTCTTC CASSPPKGSVYNEQFF
- TRBJ2-3 - TRBV27 TGTGCCAGCAGTTTATCCTCAGGACTAAATACTAGCACAGATACGCAGTATTTT CASSLSSGLNTSTDTQYF
TRBD2 TRBJ2-7 - TRBV10-3 TGTGCCATCAGTGACCCGACTAGCGGGATTTATGGCTACGAGCAGTACTTC CAISDPTSGIYGYEQYF
- TRBJ2-3 - TRBV5-1 TGCGCCAGCAGTTTGGGGACAACCAGCACAGATACGCAGTATTTT CASSLGTTSTDTQYF
TRBD2 TRBJ2-5 - TRBV6-4 TGTGCCAGCAGATTTAGGACTAGCGGTTGTCAAGAGACCCAGTACTTC CASRFRTSGCQETQYF
TRBD2 TRBJ2-7 once TRBV6-1 TGTGCCAGCAGTGGCCTAGCGGTTTCCTACGAGCAGTACTTC CASSGLAVSYEQYF
- TRBJ2-7 - TRBV29-1 TGCAGCGCTATCACCGGGACTCTTCCCGAGCAGTACTTC CSAITGTLPEQYF
- TRBJ1-1 - TRBV27 TGTGCCAGCTCTAATTATGGCCAGGGGAACACTGAAGCTTTCTTT CASSNYGQGNTEAFF
TRBD1 TRBJ2-3 - TRBV10-3 TGTGCCATCAGTGGACAGGGAAGCACAGATACGCAGTATTTT CAISGQGSTDTQYF
- TRBJ2-2 - TRBV2 TGTGCCAGCACAGGGCAGTCCTATAACACCGGGGAGCTGTTTTTT CASTGQSYNTGELFF
TRBD2 TRBJ2-1 - TRBV28 TGTGCCAGCAGATCTACTAGCGGGAAGAACGATAATGAGCAGTTCTTC CASRSTSGKNDNEQFF
TRBD2 TRBJ2-5 once TRBV5-1 TGCGCCAGCAGCTCGTCTAGCGGGAGGGGGCAAGAGACCCAGTACTTC CASSSSSGRGQETQYF
TRBD1 TRBJ1-2 once TRBV5-1 TGCGCCAGCAGCTTGTACCCTCGGGGACAGAACTATGGCTACACCTTC CASSLYPRGQNYGYTF
- TRBJ1-4 once TRBV6-1 TGTGCCAGCAGCTACAGGGAGGGCAATGAAAAACTGTTTTTT CASSYREGNEKLFF
- TRBJ1-1 - TRBV27 TGTGCCAGCAGTTTAGGCAGGAACACTGAAGCTTTCTTT CASSLGRNTEAFF